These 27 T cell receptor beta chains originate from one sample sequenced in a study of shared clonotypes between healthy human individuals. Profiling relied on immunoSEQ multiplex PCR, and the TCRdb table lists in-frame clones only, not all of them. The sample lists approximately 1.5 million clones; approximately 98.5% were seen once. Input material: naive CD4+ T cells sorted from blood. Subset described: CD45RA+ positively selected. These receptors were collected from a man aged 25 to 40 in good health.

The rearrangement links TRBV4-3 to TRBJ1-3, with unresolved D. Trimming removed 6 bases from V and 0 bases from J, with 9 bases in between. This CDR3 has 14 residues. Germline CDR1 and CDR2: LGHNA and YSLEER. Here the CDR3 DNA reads TGCGCCAGCAGTCAAACCATCTCTGGAAACACCATATATTTT. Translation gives CASSQTISGNTIYF.

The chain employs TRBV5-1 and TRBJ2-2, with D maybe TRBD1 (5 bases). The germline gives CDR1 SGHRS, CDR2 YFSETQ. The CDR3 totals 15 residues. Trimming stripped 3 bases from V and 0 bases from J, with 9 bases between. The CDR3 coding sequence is TGCGCCAGCAGCTCGACAGAAGCGAACACCGGGGAGCTGTTTTTT. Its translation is CASSSTEANTGELFF.

The CDR3 DNA reads TGTGCCAGCAGTACTAGCGGCAGCACAGATACGCAGTATTTT. Translating it yields CASSTSGSTDTQYF. The chain has TRBV7-9 and TRBJ2-3, with TRBD2 matching over 8 bases. Trimming at V came to 6 bases and at J to 0 bases, leaving 2 bases not matched to a gene. The length of the CDR3 is 14 residues. CDR1 SEHNR and CDR2 FQNEAQ come from the germline V gene (reference sequence). Full variable domain (remainder filled in from reference TRBV7-9 and TRBJ2-3): DTGVSQNPRHKITKRGQNVTFRCDPISEHNRLYWYRQTLGQGPEFLTYFQNEAQLEKSRLLSDRFSAERPKGSFSTLEIQRTEQGDSAMYLCASSTSGSTDTQYFGPGTRLTVL.

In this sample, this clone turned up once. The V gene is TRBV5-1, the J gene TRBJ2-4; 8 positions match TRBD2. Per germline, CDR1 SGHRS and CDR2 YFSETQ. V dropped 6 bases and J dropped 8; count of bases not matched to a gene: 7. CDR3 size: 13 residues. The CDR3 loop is CASKVGAGDIQYF. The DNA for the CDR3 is TGCGCCAGCAAGGTGGGAGCGGGAGACATTCAGTACTTC.

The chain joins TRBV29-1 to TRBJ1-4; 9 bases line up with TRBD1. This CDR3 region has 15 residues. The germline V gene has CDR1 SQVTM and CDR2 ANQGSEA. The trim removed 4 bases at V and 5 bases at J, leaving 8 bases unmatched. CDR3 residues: CSVAAVGTGNEKLFF. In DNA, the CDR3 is TGCAGCGTTGCAGCCGTCGGGACAGGGAATGAAAAACTGTTTTTT.

CDR3 nucleotide sequence: TGTGCCAGTAGTAGCCTAGACAGGGGTGGCAATCAGCCCCAGCATTTT. Its protein product is CASSSLDRGGNQPQHF. The chain carries TRBV19 and TRBJ1-5; 8 bases are a match to TRBD1. Germline-derived CDR1 and CDR2 are LNHDA and SQIVND (reference sequence). V lost 4 bases and J lost 2; bases outside the gene matches: 7. This CDR3 comprises 16 residues. The entire variable domain, with the rest obtained from reference TRBV19 and TRBJ1-5, is as follows: DGGITQSPKYLFRKEGQNVTLSCEQNLNHDAMYWYRQDPGQGLRLIYYSQIVNDFQKGDIAEGYSVSREKKESFPLTVTSAQKNPTAFYLCASSSLDRGGNQPQHFGDGTRLSIL.

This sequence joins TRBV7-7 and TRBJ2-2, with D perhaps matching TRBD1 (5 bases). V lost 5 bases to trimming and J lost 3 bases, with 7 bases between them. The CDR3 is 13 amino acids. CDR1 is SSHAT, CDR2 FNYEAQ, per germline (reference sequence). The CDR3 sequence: CASSPTDTGELFF. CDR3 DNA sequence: TGTGCCAGCAGCCCGACAGACACCGGGGAGCTGTTTTTT.

CDR3 loop: CASTGQGDGENIQYF. The CDR3 DNA follows: TGTGCCAGCACCGGACAGGGTGATGGGGAGAACATTCAGTACTTC. The genes are TRBV5-4 and TRBJ2-4; 8 nucleotides agree with TRBD1. The CDR3 totals 15 residues. V lost 6 bases and J lost 7; bases outside the gene matches: 12. Germline V lookup: CDR1 SGHNT, CDR2 YYREEE (reference sequence).

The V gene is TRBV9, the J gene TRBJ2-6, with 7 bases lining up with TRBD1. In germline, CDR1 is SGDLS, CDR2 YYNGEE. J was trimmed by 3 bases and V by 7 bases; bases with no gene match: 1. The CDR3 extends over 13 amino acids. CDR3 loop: CASGTVGANVLTF. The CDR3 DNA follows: TGTGCCAGCGGGACAGTTGGGGCCAACGTCCTGACTTTC.

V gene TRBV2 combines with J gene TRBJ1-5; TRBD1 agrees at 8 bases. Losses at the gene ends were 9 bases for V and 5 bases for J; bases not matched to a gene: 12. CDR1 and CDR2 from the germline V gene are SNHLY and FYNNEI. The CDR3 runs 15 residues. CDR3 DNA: TGTGCCAGTGTCCTCCGGGACAGGAGTCATCAGCCCCAGCATTTT. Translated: CASVLRDRSHQPQHF.

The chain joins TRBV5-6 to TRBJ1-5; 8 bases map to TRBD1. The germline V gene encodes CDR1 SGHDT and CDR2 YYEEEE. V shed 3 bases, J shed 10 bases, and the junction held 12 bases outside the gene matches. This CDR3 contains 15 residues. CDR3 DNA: TGTGCCAGCAGCTACGGGACAGGCCTCGGAAAACCCCAGCATTTT. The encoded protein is CASSYGTGLGKPQHF.

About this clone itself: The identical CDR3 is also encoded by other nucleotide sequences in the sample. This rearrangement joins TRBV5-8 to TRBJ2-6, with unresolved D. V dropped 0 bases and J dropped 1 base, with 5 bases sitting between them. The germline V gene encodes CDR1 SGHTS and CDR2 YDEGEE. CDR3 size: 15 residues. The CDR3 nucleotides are TGTGCCAGCAGCTTGGGGGTTTCTGGGGCCAACGTCCTGACTTTC. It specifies CASSLGVSGANVLTF.

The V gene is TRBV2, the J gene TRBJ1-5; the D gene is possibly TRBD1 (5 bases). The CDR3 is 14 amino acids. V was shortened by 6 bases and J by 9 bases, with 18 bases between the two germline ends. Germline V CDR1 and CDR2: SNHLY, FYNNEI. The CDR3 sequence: CASRDGTSQWPQHF. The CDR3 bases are TGTGCCAGCAGGGACGGGACGTCGCAATGGCCCCAGCATTTT.

In DNA form, the CDR3 reads TGCGCCAGCACCCTGACTAGCGGGTCCACAGATACGCAGTATTTT. Encoded protein: CASTLTSGSTDTQYF. This sequence joins TRBV5-1 and TRBJ2-3, with 10 bases matching TRBD2. V trimming: 6 bases; J trimming: 2 bases; junction bases outside the gene matches: 6. CDR3 length equals 15 residues. Germline CDR1 is SGHRS and CDR2 is YFSETQ.

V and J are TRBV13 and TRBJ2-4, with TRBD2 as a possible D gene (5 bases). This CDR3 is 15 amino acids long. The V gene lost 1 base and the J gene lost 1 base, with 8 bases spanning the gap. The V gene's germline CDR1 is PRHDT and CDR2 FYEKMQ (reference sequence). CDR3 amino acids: CASSLAGKAKNIQYF. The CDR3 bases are TGTGCCAGCAGCTTAGCGGGGAAGGCCAAAAACATTCAGTACTTC.

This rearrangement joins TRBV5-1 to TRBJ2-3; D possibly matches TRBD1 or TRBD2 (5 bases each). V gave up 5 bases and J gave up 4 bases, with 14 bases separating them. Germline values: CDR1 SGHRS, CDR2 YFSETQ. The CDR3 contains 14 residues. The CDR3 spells CASRWGLQSDTQYF. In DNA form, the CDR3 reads TGCGCCAGCAGGTGGGGGTTACAATCAGATACGCAGTATTTT.

The CDR3 DNA follows: TGCGCCAGCAGACCCCCCAACAATGAGCAGTTCTTC. Encoded protein: CASRPPNNEQFF. The gene calls are TRBV5-1 and TRBJ2-1; unclear D gene. Germline V lookup: CDR1 SGHRS, CDR2 YFSETQ. This CDR3 region has 12 residues. The V and J ends lost 5 bases and 5 bases respectively, with 8 bases between them.

CDR3: CASSSAGGRVEEQYF. The CDR3 DNA reads TGTGCCAGCTCATCAGCGGGAGGCCGAGTGGAGGAGCAGTACTTC. This chain links TRBV18 with TRBJ2-7; 9 bases line up with TRBD2. The CDR3 covers 15 residues. Germline V gene sequence: CDR1 KGHSH, CDR2 LQKENI. V shed 5 bases, J shed 7 bases, and the junction held 12 bases outside the gene matches.

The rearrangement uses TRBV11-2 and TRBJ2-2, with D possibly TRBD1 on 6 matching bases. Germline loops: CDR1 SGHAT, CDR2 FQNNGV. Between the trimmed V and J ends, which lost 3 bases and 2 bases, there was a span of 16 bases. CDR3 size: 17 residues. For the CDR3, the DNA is TGTGCCAGCAGCTTGGGGCAGGGGCTTAAAAACACCGGGGAGCTGTTTTTT. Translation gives CASSLGQGLKNTGELFF.

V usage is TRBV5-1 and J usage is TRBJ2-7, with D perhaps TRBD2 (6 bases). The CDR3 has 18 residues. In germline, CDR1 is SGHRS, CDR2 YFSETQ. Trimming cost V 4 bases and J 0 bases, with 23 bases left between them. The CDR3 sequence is CASSDRGLGRENSYEQYF. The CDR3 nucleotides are TGCGCCAGCAGCGACCGAGGACTGGGGCGGGAAAACTCCTACGAGCAGTACTTC.

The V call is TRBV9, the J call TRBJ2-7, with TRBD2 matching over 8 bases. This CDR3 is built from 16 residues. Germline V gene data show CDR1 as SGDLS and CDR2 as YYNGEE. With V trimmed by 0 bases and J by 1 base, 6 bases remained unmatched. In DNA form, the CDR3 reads TGTGCCAGCAGCGTAGAGGGTAGCGGGAATTCCTACGAGCAGTACTTC. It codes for CASSVEGSGNSYEQYF.

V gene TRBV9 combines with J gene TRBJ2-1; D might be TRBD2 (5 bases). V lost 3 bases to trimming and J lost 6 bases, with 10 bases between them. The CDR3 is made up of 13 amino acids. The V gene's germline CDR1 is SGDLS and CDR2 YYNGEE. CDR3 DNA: TGTGCCAGCAGCGAGAGCGGAATCAATGAGCAGTTCTTC. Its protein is CASSESGINEQFF.

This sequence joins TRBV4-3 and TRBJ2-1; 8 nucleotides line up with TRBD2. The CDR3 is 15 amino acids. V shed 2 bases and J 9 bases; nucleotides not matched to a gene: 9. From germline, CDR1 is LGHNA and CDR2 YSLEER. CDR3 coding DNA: TGCGCCAGCAGCCAACTACTAGCGGAGATCGGTGAGCAGTTCTTC. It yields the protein CASSQLLAEIGEQFF.

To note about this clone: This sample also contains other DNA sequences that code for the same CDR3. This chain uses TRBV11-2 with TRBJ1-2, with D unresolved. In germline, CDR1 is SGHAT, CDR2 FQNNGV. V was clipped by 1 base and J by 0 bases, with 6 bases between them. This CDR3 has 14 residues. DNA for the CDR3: TGTGCCAGCAGCTTAGGGGGTTCTAACTATGGCTACACCTTC. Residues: CASSLGGSNYGYTF.

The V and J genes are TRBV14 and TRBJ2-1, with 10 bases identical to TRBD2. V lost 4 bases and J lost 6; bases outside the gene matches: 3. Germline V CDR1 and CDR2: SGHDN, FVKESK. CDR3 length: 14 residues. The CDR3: CASSPRLAGNEQFF. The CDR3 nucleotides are TGTGCCAGCAGCCCCCGACTAGCGGGCAATGAGCAGTTCTTC.

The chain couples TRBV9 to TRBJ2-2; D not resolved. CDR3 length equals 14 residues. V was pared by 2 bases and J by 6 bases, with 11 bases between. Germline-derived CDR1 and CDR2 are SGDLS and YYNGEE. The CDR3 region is CASSVMGSPGELFF. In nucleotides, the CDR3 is TGTGCCAGCAGCGTTATGGGGTCCCCCGGGGAGCTGTTTTTT.

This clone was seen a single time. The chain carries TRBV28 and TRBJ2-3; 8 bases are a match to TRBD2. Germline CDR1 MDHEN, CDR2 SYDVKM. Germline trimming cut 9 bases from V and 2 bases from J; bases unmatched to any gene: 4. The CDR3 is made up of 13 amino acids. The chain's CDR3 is CASLAGPTDTQYF. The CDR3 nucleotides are TGTGCCAGTTTAGCGGGGCCCACAGATACGCAGTATTTT. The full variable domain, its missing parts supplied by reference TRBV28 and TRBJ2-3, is DVKVTQSSRYLVKRTGEKVFLECVQDMDHENMFWYRQDPGLGLRLIYFSYDVKMKEKGDIPEGYSVSREKKERFSLILESASTNQTSMYLCASLAGPTDTQYFGPGTRLTVL.